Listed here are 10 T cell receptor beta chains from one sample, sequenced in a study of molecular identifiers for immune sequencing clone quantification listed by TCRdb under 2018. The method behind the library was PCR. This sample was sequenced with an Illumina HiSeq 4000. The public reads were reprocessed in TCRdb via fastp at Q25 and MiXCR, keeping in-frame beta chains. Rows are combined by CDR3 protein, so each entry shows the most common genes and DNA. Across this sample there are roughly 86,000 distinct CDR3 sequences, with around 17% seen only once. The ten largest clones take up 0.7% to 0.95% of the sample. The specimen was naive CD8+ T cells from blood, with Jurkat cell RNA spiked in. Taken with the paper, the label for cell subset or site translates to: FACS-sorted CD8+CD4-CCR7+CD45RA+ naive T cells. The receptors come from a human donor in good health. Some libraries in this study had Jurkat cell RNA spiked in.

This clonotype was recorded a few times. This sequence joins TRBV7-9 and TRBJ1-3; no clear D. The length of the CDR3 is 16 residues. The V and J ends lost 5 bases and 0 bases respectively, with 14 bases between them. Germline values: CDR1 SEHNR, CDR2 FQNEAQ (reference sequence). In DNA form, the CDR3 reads TGTGCCAGCAGCCCCGGGGAAGTCCCCTCTGGAAACACCATATATTTT. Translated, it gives CASSPGEVPSGNTIYF.

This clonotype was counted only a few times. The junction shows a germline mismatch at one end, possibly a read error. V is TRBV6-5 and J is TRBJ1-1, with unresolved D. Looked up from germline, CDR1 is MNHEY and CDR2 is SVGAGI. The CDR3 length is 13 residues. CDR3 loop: CASSLAMNTEALF. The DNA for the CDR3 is TGTGCCAGCAGTTTAGCTATGAACACTGAAGCTCTCTTT.

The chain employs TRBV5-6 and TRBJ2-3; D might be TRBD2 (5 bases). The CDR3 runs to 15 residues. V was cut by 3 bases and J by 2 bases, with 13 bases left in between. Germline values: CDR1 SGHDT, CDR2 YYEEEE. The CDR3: CASSSNGLHTDTQYF. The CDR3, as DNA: TGTGCCAGCAGCTCGAATGGACTGCACACAGATACGCAGTATTTT.

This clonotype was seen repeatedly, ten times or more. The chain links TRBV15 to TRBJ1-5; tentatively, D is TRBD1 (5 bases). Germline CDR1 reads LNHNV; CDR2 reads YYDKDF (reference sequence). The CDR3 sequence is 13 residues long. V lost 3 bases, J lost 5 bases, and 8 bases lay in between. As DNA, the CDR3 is TGTGCCACCAGCAGCCGACAGTATCAGCCCCAGCATTTT. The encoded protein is CATSSRQYQPQHF.

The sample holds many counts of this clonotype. This chain's CDR3 is CASSELSGFSTYEQYF. The CDR3 region has the DNA TGTGCCAGCAGTGAGCTCTCAGGGTTCTCGACCTACGAGCAGTACTTC. This chain uses TRBV25-1 with TRBJ2-7; perhaps TRBD1 as D (5 bases). Trimming took off 3 bases at V and 2 bases at J, with 17 bases between the two ends. The CDR3 is 16 residues long. From germline, CDR1 is MGHDK and CDR2 SYGVNS.

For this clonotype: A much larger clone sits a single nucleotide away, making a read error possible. CDR3: CASSPASSYNDQFF. DNA for the CDR3: TGTGCCAGTAGCCCGGCCAGTTCTTACAATGATCAGTTCTTC. The chain employs TRBV19 and TRBJ2-1; D is unresolved. The CDR3 covers 14 residues. Germline CDR1 is LNHDA and CDR2 is SQIVND (reference sequence).

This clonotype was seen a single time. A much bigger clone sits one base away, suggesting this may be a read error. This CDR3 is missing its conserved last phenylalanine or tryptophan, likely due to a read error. The chain's CDR3 is CASTSVGVTYNSPLHS. The CDR3 nucleotides read TGTGCCAGCACCAGCGTTGGAGTCACCTATAATTCACCCCTCCACTCT. This chain links TRBV27 with TRBJ1-6; D is uncertain. The CDR3 has 16 amino acids. CDR1 is MNHEY and CDR2 is SMNVEV in the germline V gene (reference sequence). The V gene lost 7 bases and the J gene lost 2 bases, with 15 bases spanning the gap.

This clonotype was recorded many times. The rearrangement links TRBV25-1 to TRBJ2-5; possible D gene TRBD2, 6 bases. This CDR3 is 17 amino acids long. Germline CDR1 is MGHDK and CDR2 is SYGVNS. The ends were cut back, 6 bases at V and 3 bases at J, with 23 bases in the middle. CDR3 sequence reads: CASRSLRDSDFEETQYF. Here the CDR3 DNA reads TGTGCCAGCAGAAGTTTGCGGGACTCGGATTTTGAAGAGACCCAGTACTTC.

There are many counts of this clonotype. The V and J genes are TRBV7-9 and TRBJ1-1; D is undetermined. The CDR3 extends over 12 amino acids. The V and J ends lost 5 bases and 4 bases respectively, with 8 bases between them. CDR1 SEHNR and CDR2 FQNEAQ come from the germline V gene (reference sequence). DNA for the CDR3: TGTGCCAGCAGCCCCGCCCGCACTGAAGCTTTCTTT. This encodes CASSPARTEAFF. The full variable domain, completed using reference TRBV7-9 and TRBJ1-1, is DTGVSQNPRHKITKRGQNVTFRCDPISEHNRLYWYRQTLGQGPEFLTYFQNEAQLEKSRLLSDRFSAERPKGSFSTLEIQRTEQGDSAMYLCASSPARTEAFFGQGTRLTVV.

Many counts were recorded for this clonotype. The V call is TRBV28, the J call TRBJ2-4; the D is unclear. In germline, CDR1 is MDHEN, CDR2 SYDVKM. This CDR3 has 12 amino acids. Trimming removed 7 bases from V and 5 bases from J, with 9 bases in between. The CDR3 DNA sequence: TGTGCCAGCATTGGCAGAGAAAACATTCAGTACTTC. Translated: CASIGRENIQYF.